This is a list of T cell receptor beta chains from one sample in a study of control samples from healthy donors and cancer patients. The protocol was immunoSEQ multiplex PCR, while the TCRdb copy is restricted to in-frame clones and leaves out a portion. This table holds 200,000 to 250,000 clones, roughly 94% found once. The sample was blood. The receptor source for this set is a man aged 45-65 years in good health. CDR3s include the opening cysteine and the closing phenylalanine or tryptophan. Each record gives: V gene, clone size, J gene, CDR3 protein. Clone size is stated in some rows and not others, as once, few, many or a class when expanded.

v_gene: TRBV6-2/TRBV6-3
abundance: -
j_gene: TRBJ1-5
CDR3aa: CASSLSSRDQPQHF

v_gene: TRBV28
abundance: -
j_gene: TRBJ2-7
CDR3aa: CASSRTGGYEQYF

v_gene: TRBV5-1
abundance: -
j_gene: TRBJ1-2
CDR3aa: CASSTGLTGYGYTF

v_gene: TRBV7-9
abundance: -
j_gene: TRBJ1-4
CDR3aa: CASSPPGSATNEKLFF

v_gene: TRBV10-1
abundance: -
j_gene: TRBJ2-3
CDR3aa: CASSERRGGTDTQYF

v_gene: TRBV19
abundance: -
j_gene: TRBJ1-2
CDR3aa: CASRTGPGYTF

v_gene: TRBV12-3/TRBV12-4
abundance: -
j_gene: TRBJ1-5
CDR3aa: CASSFQGGQPQHF

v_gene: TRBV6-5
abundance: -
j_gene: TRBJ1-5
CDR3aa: CASSYGRAGGQPQHF

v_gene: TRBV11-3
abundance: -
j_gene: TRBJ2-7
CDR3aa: CASSKTPSSGGIYEQYF

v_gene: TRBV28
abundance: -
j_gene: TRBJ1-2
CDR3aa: CASRPGGEGYTF

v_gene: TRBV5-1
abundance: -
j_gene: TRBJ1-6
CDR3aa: CASSFDGSSYNSPLHF

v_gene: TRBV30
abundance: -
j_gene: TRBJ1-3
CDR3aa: CAWTTISGNTIYF

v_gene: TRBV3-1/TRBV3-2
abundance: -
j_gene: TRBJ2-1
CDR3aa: CASRTGGHSYNEQFF

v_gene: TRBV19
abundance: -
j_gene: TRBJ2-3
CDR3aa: CARSGGLRADTQYF

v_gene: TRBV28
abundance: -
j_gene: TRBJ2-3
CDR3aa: CASSSYRGGSTDTQYF

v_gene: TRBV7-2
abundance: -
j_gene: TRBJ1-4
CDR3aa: CASSLRGWGQNEKLFF

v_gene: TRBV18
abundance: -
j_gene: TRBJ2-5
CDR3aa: CASSPDQGSSGNDF

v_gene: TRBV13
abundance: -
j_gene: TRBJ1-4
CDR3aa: CASSLGRDFNEKLFF

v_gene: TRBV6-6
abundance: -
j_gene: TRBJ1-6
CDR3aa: CASSGGVGSPLHF

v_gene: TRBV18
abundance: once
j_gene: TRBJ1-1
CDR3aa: CASSPPGFVRTEAFF

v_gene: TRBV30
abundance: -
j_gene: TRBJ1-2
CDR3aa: CAWRGGWVNYGYTF

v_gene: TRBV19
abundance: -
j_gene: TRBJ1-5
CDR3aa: CASSIRGWQPQHF

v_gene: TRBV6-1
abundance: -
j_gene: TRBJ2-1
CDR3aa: CASSETPSNEQFF

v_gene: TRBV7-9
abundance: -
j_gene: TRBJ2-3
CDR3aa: CASSPGGDTQYF

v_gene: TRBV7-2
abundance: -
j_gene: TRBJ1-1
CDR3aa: CASSPGSSNPEAFF

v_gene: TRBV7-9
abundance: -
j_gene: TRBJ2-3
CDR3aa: CASSLGGDTDTQYF

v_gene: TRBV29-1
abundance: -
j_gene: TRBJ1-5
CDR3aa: CSVGGMYSNQPQHF

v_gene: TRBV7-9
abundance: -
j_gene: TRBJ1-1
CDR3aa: CAGGALNTEAFF

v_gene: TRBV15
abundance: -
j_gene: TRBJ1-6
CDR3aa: CATRALNSPLHF

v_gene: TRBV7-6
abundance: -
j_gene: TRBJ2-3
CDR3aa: CASSLGSAGGADTQYF

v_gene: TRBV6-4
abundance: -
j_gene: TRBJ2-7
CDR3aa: CASSETGTATQKYF

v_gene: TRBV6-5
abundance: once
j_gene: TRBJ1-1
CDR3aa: CASSYSRDYTEAFF

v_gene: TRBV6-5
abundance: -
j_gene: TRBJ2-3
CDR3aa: CASSYPFRSSTDTQYF

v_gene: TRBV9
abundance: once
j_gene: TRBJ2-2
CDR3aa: CASSSGRLSGTGELFF

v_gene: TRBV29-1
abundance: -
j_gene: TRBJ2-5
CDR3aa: CSVESGSETQYF

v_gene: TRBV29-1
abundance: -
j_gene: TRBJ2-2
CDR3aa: CSVETNAGELFF

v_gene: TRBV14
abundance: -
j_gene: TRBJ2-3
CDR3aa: CASSQDRADTQYF

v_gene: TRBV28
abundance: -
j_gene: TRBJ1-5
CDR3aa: CASSLTDQPQHF

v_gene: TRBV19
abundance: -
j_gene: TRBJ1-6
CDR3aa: CATRELSSYNSPLHF

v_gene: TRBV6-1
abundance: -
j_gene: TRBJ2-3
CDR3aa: CASSDYSPTDTQYF

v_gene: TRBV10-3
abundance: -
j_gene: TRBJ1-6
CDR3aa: CATRGVSQDNSPLHF

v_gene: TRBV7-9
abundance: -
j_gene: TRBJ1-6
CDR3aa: CASSLDGTGLNSPLHF

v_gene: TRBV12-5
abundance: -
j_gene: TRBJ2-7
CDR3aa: CASGSGGGAIEQYF

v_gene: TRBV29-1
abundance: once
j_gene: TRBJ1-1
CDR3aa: CSAVDRGGRNTEAFF

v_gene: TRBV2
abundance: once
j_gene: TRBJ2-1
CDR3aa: CASRVLAEEQFF

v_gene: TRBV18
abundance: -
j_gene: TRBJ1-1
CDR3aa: CASSRSQATPNTEAFF

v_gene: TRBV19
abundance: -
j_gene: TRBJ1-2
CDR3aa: CASIPGQGDYGYTF

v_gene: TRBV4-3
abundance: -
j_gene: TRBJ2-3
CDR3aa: CASSQGSSDDTDTQYF

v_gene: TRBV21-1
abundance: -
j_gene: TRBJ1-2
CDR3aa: CASSTQSEGQDYGYTF

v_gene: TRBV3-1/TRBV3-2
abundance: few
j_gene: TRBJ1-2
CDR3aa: CASSLARGGNGYTF

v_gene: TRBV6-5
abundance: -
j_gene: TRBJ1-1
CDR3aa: CASSRRQGGHTEAFF

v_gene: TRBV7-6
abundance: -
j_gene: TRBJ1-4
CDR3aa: CASSPGWQSSPNEKLFF

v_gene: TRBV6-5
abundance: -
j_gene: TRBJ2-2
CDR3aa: CATAAGLANTGELFF

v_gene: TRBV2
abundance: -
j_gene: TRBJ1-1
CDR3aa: CASKAGGNTEAFF

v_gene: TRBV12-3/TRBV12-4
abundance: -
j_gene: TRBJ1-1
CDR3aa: CASSLTGNTEAFF